This T cell receptor (beta chain) was documented in a study of chemoradiotherapy in HPV16-positive cancers. Study-wide results and caveats: HPV-responsive T-cell expansion during chemoradiotherapy was linked to improved recurrence-free survival in HPV16-positive patients.

Comment on this clone: What it recognizes is unknown.

Repertoires were generated with immunoSEQ multiplex PCR, while TCRdb's copy carries only in-frame clones and drops some. There are 3,500 or so clones in the sample; 60% to 80% occur only once, and more than 14% lies in the top ten. The CDR3 covers 15 residues. CDR1 and CDR2 from the germline V gene are SGDLS and YYNGEE. The ends were cut back, 0 bases at V and 7 bases at J, with 14 bases in the middle. Sampling was performed from a patient who underwent chemoradiotherapy. The V call is TRBV9, the J call TRBJ2-1; tentative D call: TRBD2 (6 bases). The clonotype was recovered from a human donor with HPV-associated anogenital cancer. Here the CDR3 DNA reads TGTGCCAGCAGCGTAGATGGAGGGGCCGCGAATGAGCAGTTCTTC. Translated, it gives CASSVDGGAANEQFF.